The source of this T cell receptor (beta chain) is a study of cytomegalovirus exposure and HLA in healthy donors. For the study at large: Samples from HLA-typed donors yielded around 85 million unique TCRs in an early data release.

General study results and limits: In the analysis, some V segments, TRBV6-2 and TRBV6-3 included, were excluded as indistinguishable.

Vbeta (60) and Jbeta (13) primers were used in the PCR. Profiling relied on immunoSEQ multiplex PCR, and the TCRdb table lists in-frame clones only, not all of them. Among about 160,000 clones listed, around four fifths were seen once. In this sample, this clone turned up a few times. The antigen remains undetermined. From germline, CDR1 is SQVTM and CDR2 ANQGSEA. V was trimmed by 7 bases and J by 1 base, leaving 9 bases between them. The CDR3 spans 12 residues. The origin of this receptor is a woman aged 50 to 65 in good health and CMV-seronegative. Sequences were obtained from PBMCs. The rearrangement uses TRBV29-1 and TRBJ2-3, with a possible D match to TRBD1 (6 bases). The CDR3 DNA sequence: TGCAGCGAAAGGACAGGCACAGATACGCAGTATTTT. This encodes CSERTGTDTQYF.